Listed below are T cell receptor beta chains from one sample, sequenced in a study of blood T cells in healthy people across ages. TCRdb re-called the 5' RACE reads through MiXCR, storing one row per CDR3 protein. The sample has 600,000 to 850,000 distinct CDR3 sequences; approximately 25% are singletons. Another study also made use of these data, one on T cells of mothers and their children.

The sequencing sample was made of blood. The origin of the receptors is a boy aged 5 to 17 in good health. Each CDR3 is given with its conserved first and last residue. A D gene is named only where the DNA matches it firmly. Clone size is shown for a subset of rows, as once, few, many or a class of expanded clone.

cdr3_nt: TGCAGCGTTCCGGGGTACGGAAATCAGCCCCAGCATTTT; cdr3_aa: CSVPGYGNQPQHF; d_call: .; v_call: TRBV29-1; clone_size: few; j_call: TRBJ1-5
cdr3_nt: TGTGCCAGCAGCTCCACCCTAGCCTCGGCCAATGAGCAGTTCTTC; cdr3_aa: CASSSTLASANEQFF; d_call: .; v_call: TRBV7-3; clone_size: .; j_call: TRBJ2-1
cdr3_nt: TGCAGTGCTAGAGCCCCAGCGGGGAACCAAGAGACCCAGTACTTC; cdr3_aa: CSARAPAGNQETQYF; d_call: TRBD2; v_call: TRBV20-1; clone_size: few; j_call: TRBJ2-5
cdr3_nt: TGCGCCGGCAGCTTGGGAGCAGACCTCCACTTT; cdr3_aa: CAGSLGADLHF; d_call: .; v_call: TRBV5-1; clone_size: .; j_call: TRBJ1-6
cdr3_nt: TGTGCCAGCAGCCCCGTCGGGGCCAAAAACATTCAGTACTTC; cdr3_aa: CASSPVGAKNIQYF; d_call: .; v_call: TRBV7-9; clone_size: few; j_call: TRBJ2-4
cdr3_nt: TGTGCCAGCAGCGTAGCCGTATCGAACACTGAAGCTTTCTTT; cdr3_aa: CASSVAVSNTEAFF; d_call: .; v_call: TRBV9; clone_size: .; j_call: TRBJ1-1
cdr3_nt: TGCAGCGTTGAAGAGGCAGAGAACACTGAAGCTTTCTTT; cdr3_aa: CSVEEAENTEAFF; d_call: .; v_call: TRBV29-1; clone_size: .; j_call: TRBJ1-1
cdr3_nt: TGTGCCCTAGGGGGTAGTAGGTCTGAAGCTTTCTTT; cdr3_aa: CALGGSRSEAFF; d_call: .; v_call: TRBV7-9; clone_size: few; j_call: TRBJ1-1
cdr3_nt: TGTGCCAGCAGCATAAGGCCCGGACTTCAGTTCTTC; cdr3_aa: CASSIRPGLQFF; d_call: .; v_call: TRBV9; clone_size: few; j_call: TRBJ2-1
cdr3_nt: TGCGCCAGCAGCTTGGAACCCAACTACGAGCAGTACTTC; cdr3_aa: CASSLEPNYEQYF; d_call: .; v_call: TRBV5-1; clone_size: .; j_call: TRBJ2-7
cdr3_nt: TGTGCCAGCAGATTCTGGACCGGTCAAGAGACCCAGTACTTC; cdr3_aa: CASRFWTGQETQYF; d_call: .; v_call: TRBV6-6; clone_size: .; j_call: TRBJ2-5
cdr3_nt: TGTGCCAGCAGCCCACCTTTGACAGCCAGGGGGAGGTACGAGCAGTACTTC; cdr3_aa: CASSPPLTARGRYEQYF; d_call: .; v_call: TRBV7-2; clone_size: once; j_call: TRBJ2-7
cdr3_nt: TGTGCCAGCAGCCCCCCCGAGTTGGGGGAGCAGTTCTTC; cdr3_aa: CASSPPELGEQFF; d_call: .; v_call: TRBV6-2/TRBV6-3; clone_size: .; j_call: TRBJ2-1
cdr3_nt: TGCAGCGTTGTGGCGCCTACCTACAATGAGCAGTTCTTC; cdr3_aa: CSVVAPTYNEQFF; d_call: .; v_call: TRBV29-1; clone_size: .; j_call: TRBJ2-1
cdr3_nt: TGTGCCAGCAGCTTATTAGTCGGGGGCGCGGGGACCCAGTACTTC; cdr3_aa: CASSLLVGGAGTQYF; d_call: .; v_call: TRBV7-2; clone_size: .; j_call: TRBJ2-5
cdr3_nt: TGTGCCAGCAGCCCTGTCACGGGAGGGCCGTACGAGCAGTACTTC; cdr3_aa: CASSPVTGGPYEQYF; d_call: TRBD2; v_call: TRBV3-1; clone_size: .; j_call: TRBJ2-7
cdr3_nt: TGTGCCAGCAGCCACGGAACGCAAGGGGATGGGCAGTTCTTC; cdr3_aa: CASSHGTQGDGQFF; d_call: .; v_call: TRBV3-1; clone_size: few; j_call: TRBJ2-1
cdr3_nt: TGTGCCAGCAGTGACGGACTAGCCACAGATACGCAGTATTTT; cdr3_aa: CASSDGLATDTQYF; d_call: TRBD2; v_call: TRBV6-4; clone_size: .; j_call: TRBJ2-3
cdr3_nt: TGTGCCATCAGTGGTTGGGACAGGGGTCGCGACGAGCAGTACTTC; cdr3_aa: CAISGWDRGRDEQYF; d_call: TRBD1; v_call: TRBV10-3; clone_size: .; j_call: TRBJ2-7
cdr3_nt: TGCAGTGCTAGAGATGCGACCTCCCTGCGGGAAAAACTGTTTTTT; cdr3_aa: CSARDATSLREKLFF; d_call: .; v_call: TRBV20-1; clone_size: few; j_call: TRBJ1-4
cdr3_nt: TGCGCCAGCAGCTCCGAGGGAGGGGATGGCTACACCTTC; cdr3_aa: CASSSEGGDGYTF; d_call: .; v_call: TRBV5-1; clone_size: .; j_call: TRBJ1-2
cdr3_nt: TGTGCCAGCAGTGAGATGGTAGCGGGAGCGCTGTACAATGAGCAGTTCTTC; cdr3_aa: CASSEMVAGALYNEQFF; d_call: TRBD2; v_call: TRBV2; clone_size: few; j_call: TRBJ2-1
cdr3_nt: TGTGCCAGCAGTTACTCCTCGTGGGAGCAGTACTTC; cdr3_aa: CASSYSSWEQYF; d_call: .; v_call: TRBV6-6; clone_size: few; j_call: TRBJ2-7
cdr3_nt: TGCGCCAGCAGCCCGGGACAGGTATCCTACAATGAGCAGTTCTTC; cdr3_aa: CASSPGQVSYNEQFF; d_call: TRBD1; v_call: TRBV5-1; clone_size: .; j_call: TRBJ2-1
cdr3_nt: TGTGCCAGCAGCTTAATGGGGACAGGACAAGAGACCCAGTACTTC; cdr3_aa: CASSLMGTGQETQYF; d_call: TRBD1; v_call: TRBV7-3; clone_size: many; j_call: TRBJ2-5
cdr3_nt: TGTGCCAGCAGTGAATTCATTCCCCTAGCGGCTAGCACAGATACGCAGTATTTT; cdr3_aa: CASSEFIPLAASTDTQYF; d_call: TRBD2; v_call: TRBV25-1; clone_size: .; j_call: TRBJ2-3
cdr3_nt: TGTGCCAGCAGCCAAGATGGCAGGTCATGGGTTACAGATACGCAGTATTTT; cdr3_aa: CASSQDGRSWVTDTQYF; d_call: .; v_call: TRBV3-1; clone_size: few; j_call: TRBJ2-3
cdr3_nt: TGTGCCAGCAGCTTATTTGAGGGATACATGAACACTGAAGCTTTCTTT; cdr3_aa: CASSLFEGYMNTEAFF; d_call: .; v_call: TRBV13; clone_size: .; j_call: TRBJ1-1
cdr3_nt: TGCAGCGTTAAAGTACCTTCAGAGACCCAGTACTTC; cdr3_aa: CSVKVPSETQYF; d_call: .; v_call: TRBV29-1; clone_size: few; j_call: TRBJ2-5
cdr3_nt: TGCGCCAGCAGCCAAGACCACGGACGGCCATACACTGAAGCTTTCTTT; cdr3_aa: CASSQDHGRPYTEAFF; d_call: .; v_call: TRBV4-1; clone_size: .; j_call: TRBJ1-1
cdr3_nt: TGTGCCAGCAGTGATCAGGGGCGGGCCTTTTATGGCTACACCTTC; cdr3_aa: CASSDQGRAFYGYTF; d_call: .; v_call: TRBV25-1; clone_size: once; j_call: TRBJ1-2